This entry features one TCR beta chain sequence. Its antigen remains unidentified. V was pared by 1 base and J by 5 bases, with 12 bases between. The germline V gene encodes CDR1 SGHTA and CDR2 FQGNSA. The CDR3 has 15 residues. The sample is drawn from a study of CD8 T cells in ankylosing spondylitis. Study-wide results and caveats: The study identified a TCR beta motif of 7 or 8 highly homologous variants that appeared characteristic of ankylosing spondylitis blood.

TCRdb processed the 5' RACE reads anew with MiXCR; each CDR3 protein has one entry. The repertoire includes roughly 440,000 distinct CDR3 sequences, more than 15% of them detected once, and around 0.92% sits in the top ten. The specimen was blood, either unsorted or a sorted T cell fraction (not recorded which). The chain links TRBV7-2 to TRBJ2-1; D gene unclear. This clonotype was sampled from a male donor with ankylosing spondylitis. The CDR3 spells CASSLVSGRDNEQFF. CDR3 nucleotide sequence: TGTGCCAGCAGCTTAGTCTCAGGTAGGGACAATGAGCAGTTCTTC.